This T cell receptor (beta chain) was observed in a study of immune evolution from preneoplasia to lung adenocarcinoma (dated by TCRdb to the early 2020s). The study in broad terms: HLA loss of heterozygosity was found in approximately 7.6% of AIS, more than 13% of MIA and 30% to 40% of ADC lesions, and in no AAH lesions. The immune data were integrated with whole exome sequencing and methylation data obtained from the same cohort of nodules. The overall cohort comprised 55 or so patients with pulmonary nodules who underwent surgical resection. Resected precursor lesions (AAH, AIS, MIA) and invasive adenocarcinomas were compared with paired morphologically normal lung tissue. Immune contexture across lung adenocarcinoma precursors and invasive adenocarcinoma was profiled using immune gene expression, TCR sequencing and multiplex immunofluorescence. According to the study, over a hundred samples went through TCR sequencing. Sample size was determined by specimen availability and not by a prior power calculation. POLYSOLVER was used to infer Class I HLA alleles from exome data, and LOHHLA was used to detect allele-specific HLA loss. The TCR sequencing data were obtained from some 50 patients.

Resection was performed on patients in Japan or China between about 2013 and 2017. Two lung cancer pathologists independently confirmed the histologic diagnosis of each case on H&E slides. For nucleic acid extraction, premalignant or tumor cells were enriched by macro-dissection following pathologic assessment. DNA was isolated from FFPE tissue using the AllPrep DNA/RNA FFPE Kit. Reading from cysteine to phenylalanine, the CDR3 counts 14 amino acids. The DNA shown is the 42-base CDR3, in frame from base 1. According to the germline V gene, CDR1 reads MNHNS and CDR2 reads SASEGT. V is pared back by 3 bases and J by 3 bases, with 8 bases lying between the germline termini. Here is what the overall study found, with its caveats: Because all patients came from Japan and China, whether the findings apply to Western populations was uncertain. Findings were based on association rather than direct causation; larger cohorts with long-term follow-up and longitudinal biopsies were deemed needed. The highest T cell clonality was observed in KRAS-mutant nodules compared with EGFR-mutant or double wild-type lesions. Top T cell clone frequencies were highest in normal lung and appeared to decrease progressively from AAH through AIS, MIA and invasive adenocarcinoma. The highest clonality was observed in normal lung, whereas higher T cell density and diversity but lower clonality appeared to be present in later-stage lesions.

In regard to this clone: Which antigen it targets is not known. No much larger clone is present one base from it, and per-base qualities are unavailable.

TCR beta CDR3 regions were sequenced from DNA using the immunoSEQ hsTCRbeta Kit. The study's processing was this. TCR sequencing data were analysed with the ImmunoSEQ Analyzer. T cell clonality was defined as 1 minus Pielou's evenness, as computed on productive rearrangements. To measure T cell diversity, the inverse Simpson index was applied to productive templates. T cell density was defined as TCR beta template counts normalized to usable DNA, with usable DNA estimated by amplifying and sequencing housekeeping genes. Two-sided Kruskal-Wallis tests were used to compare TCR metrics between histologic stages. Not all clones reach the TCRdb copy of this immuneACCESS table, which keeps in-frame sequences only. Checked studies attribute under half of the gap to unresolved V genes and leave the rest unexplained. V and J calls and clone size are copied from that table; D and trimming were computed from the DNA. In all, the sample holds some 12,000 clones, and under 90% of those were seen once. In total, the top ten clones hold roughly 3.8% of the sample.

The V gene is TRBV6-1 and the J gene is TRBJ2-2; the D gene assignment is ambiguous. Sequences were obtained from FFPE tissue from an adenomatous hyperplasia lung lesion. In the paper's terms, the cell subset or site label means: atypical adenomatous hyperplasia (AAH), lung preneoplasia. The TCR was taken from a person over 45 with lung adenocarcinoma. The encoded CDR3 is CASSESTDTGELFF. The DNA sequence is TGTGCCAGCAGTGAGTCGACGGACACCGGGGAGCTGTTTTTT.